This TCR beta chain appears in the sequencing data of a study of CD8+ T cells in alopecia areata. Study-level information: Percentage of affected scalp area was the basis on which treated patients' severity was scored.

General study points: Higher clonality was seen in lesional scalp than in normal scalp, especially in alopecia totalis/universalis. Mice showed clearer TCR sharing than patients did, a gap that was possibly HLA-related.

About this clone: Antigen: not known.

Treatment here: oral pan-JAK inhibitor, 5-10 mg twice daily. From alopecia areata patients, lesional scalp punch biopsies and peripheral blood were collected. RNA, once extracted, was reverse transcribed into cDNA for use as the sequencing template. The data were produced by immunoSEQ multiplex PCR, yet TCRdb's version contains in-frame clones alone and is incomplete. The data show under 200,000 clones, with under 70% seen just once and 0.91% held by the top ten. The input for sequencing was CD4+ T cells sorted from blood, taken at week 4, from a patient treated with tofacitinib. The clonotype was recovered from a human donor with alopecia areata.

The CDR3 DNA reads TGCGCCAGCAGCTTGAAAGGGAACACTGAAGCTTTCTTT. This translates into CASSLKGNTEAFF. The V gene is TRBV5-1, the J gene TRBJ1-1; unclear D gene. The CDR3 runs to 13 residues. Germline V CDR1 and CDR2: SGHRS, YFSETQ. V lost 1 base and J 1 base, leaving 5 bases between the germline ends.